The source of this TCR beta chain is a study of cytomegalovirus exposure and HLA in healthy donors. General observations from the study: A later analysis reportedly found that, within productive TCRs, an Asian-associated ancestry cluster had fewer N-insertions than the mean observed across the roughly 700 donors. Later analysis suggested links between common viral pathogens and several top significant clusters.

V was pared by 5 bases and J by 3 bases, with 19 bases between. CDR3 length equals 16 residues. Germline CDR1 reads LGHNT; CDR2 reads FRNRAP. PCR used 60 Vbeta primers and 13 Jbeta primers. The data were produced by immunoSEQ multiplex PCR, yet TCRdb's version contains in-frame clones alone and is incomplete. The sample consists of about 200,000 clones, 12% of them appearing once. This clone was recorded a few times. The antigen remains undetermined. The rearrangement joins TRBV12-5 to TRBJ1-1, with D possibly matching TRBD1 (5 bases). The specimen was PBMCs. This clonotype was sampled from a man between 50 and 59 years old in good health and CMV-seropositive. DNA for the CDR3: TGTGCTAGTGGTCCCGGTAGGGGCCGTGGGGACACTGAAGCTTTCTTT. Translated, it gives CASGPGRGRGDTEAFF.